This T cell receptor (beta chain) was captured in a study of shared clonotypes between healthy human individuals. Notes on the study in general: Among non-shared clonotypes, generation probabilities were lower than among those shared by all four donors.

A few counts support this clone. Its antigen is unidentified. The germline V gene encodes CDR1 MNHEY and CDR2 SVGAGI. J gave up 4 bases and V 6 bases, and 7 bases lay outside the gene matches. This CDR3 has 15 amino acids. From CD4+ cells came CD45RA+ naive and CD45RA-negative memory subsets. In replicate PCRs of sorted subsets, approximately 210 ng DNA, approximately 30,000 T cell genomes, was used. Generated by immunoSEQ multiplex PCR, the TCRdb table keeps only in-frame clones and is missing some. The table lists hundreds of thousands of clones, around 78% of them singletons. The TCR originated in a woman between 25 and 40 years old in good health. The sequencing input was memory CD4+ T cells sorted from blood. Subset given: CD45RA-negative fraction. V is TRBV6-5 and J is TRBJ2-7; 12 nucleotides agree with TRBD2. The CDR3 nucleotides read TGTGCCAGCAGACTCGCCGGGACTAGCGGGTACGAGCAGTACTTC. Translating gives CASRLAGTSGYEQYF.